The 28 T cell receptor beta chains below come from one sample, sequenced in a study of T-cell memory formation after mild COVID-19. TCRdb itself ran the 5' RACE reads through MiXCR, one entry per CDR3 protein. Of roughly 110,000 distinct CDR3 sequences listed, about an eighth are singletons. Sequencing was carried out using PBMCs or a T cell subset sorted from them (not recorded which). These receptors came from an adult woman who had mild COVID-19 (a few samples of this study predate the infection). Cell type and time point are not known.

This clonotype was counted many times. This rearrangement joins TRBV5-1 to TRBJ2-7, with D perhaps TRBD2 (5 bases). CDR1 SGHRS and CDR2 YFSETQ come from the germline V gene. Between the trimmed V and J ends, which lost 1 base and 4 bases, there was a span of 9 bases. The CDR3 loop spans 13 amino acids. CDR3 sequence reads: CASSLRRGYEQYF. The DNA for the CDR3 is TGCGCCAGCAGCTTGCGCCGGGGATACGAGCAGTACTTC.

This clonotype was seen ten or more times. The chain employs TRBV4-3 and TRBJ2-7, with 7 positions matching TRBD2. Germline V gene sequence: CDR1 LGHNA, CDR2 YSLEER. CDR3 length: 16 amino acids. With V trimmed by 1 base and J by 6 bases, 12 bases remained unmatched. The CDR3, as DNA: TGCGCCAGCAGCCAAGGAAAAGGGCTAGCGGAGATCGAGCAGTACTTC. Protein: CASSQGKGLAEIEQYF.

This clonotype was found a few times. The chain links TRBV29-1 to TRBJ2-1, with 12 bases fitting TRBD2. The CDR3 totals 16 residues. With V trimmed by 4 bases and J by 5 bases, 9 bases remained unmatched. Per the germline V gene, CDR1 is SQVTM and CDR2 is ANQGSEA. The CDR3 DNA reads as TGCAGCGTTGGCCCACCGGGACTAGCGGGCAACAATGAGCAGTTCTTC. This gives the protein CSVGPPGLAGNNEQFF.

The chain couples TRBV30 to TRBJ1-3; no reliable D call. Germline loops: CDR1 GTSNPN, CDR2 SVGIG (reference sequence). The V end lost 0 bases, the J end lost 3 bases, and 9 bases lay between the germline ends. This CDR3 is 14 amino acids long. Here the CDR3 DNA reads TGTGCCTGGAGTGTGGAAACCTATGGAAACACCATATATTTT. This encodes CAWSVETYGNTIYF.

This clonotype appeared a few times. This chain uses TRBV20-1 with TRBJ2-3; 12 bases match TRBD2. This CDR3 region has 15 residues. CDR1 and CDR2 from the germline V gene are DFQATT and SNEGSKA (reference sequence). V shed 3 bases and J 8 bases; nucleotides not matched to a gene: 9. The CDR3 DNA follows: TGCAGTGCTAGTGCTAGCGGGAGGGCCCCCGGTACGCAGTATTTT. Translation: CSASASGRAPGTQYF.

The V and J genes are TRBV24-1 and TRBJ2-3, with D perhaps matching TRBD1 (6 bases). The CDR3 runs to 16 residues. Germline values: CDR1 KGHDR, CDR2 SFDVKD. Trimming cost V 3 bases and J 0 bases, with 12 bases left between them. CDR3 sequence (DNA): TGTGCCACCAGTGATCTAGGGGGAACTAGCACAGATACGCAGTATTTT. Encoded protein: CATSDLGGTSTDTQYF.

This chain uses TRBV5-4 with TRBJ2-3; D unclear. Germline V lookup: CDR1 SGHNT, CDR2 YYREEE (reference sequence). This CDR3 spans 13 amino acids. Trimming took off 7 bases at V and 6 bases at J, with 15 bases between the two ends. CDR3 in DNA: TGTGCCAGCGGGCCTCACGTGGATGATACGCAGTATTTT. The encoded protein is CASGPHVDDTQYF. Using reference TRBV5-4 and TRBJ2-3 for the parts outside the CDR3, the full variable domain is ETGVTQSPTHLIKTRGQQVTLRCSSQSGHNTVSWYQQALGQGPQFIFQYYREEENGRGNFPPRFSGLQFPNYSSELNVNALELDDSALYLCASGPHVDDTQYFGPGTRLTVL.

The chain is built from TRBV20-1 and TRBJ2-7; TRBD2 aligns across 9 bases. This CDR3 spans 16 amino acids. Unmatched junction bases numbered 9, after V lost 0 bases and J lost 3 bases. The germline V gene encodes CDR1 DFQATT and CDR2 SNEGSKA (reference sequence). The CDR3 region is CSARDALAGPLYEQYF. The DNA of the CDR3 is TGCAGTGCTAGAGATGCCCTAGCGGGACCCCTCTACGAGCAGTACTTC.

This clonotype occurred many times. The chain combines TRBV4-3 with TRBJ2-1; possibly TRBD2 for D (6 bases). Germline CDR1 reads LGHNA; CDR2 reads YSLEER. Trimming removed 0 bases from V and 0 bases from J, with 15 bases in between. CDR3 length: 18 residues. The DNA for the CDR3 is TGCGCCAGCAGCCAAGATGGAGGCGGGACTCACTCCTACAATGAGCAGTTCTTC. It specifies CASSQDGGGTHSYNEQFF.

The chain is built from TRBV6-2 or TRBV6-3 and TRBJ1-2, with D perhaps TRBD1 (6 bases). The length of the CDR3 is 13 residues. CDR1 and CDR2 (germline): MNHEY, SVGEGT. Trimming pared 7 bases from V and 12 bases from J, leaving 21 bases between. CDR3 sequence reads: CASNKGRGLEHTF. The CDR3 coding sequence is TGTGCCAGCAATAAAGGTCGGGGGCTCGAGCACACCTTC.

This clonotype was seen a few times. CDR3 loop: CASSETAVGGANEQYF. The CDR3 DNA sequence: TGTGCCAGCAGTGAAACAGCTGTGGGAGGTGCCAACGAGCAGTACTTC. The chain carries TRBV2 and TRBJ2-7; TRBD2 might be the D (6 bases). CDR1 is SNHLY and CDR2 is FYNNEI in the germline V gene. The CDR3 is 16 residues long. Between the trimmed V and J ends, which lost 2 bases and 5 bases, there was a span of 19 bases.

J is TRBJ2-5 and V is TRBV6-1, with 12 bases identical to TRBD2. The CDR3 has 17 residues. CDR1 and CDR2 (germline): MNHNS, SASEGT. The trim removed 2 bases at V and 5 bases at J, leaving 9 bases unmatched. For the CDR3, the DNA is TGTGCCAGCAGTGAACTGTCTAGCGGGAGGGATCGGGAGACCCAGTACTTC. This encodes CASSELSSGRDRETQYF.

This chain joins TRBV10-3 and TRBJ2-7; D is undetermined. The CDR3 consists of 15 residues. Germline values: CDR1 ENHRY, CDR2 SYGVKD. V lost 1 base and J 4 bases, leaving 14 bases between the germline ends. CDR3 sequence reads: CAISELRVSRYEQYF. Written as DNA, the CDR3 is TGTGCCATCAGTGAGTTAAGGGTTAGCCGATACGAGCAGTACTTC.

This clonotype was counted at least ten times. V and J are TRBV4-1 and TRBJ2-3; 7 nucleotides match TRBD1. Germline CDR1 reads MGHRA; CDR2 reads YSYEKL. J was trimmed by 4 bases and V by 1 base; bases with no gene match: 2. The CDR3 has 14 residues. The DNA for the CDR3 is TGCGCCAGCAGCCAAGGACAGGGACCAGATACGCAGTATTTT. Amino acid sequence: CASSQGQGPDTQYF.

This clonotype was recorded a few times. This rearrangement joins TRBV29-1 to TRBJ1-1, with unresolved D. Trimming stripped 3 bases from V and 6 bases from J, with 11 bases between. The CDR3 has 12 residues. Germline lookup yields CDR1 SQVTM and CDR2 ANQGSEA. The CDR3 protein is CSVERQEAEAFF. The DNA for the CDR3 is TGCAGCGTTGAGAGGCAGGAGGCTGAAGCTTTCTTT.

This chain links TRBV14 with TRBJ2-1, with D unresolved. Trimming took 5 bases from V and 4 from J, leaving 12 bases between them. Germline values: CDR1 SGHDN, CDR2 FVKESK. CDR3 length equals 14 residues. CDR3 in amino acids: CASSERSRYNEQFF. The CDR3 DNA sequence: TGTGCCAGCAGCGAGCGATCGCGGTACAATGAGCAGTTCTTC.

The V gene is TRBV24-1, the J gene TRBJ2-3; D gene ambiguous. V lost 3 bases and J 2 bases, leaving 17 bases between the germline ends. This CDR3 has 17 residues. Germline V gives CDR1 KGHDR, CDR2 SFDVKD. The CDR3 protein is CATSDPNPVGYTDTQYF. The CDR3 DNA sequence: TGTGCCACCAGTGATCCCAATCCGGTCGGGTACACAGATACGCAGTATTTT.

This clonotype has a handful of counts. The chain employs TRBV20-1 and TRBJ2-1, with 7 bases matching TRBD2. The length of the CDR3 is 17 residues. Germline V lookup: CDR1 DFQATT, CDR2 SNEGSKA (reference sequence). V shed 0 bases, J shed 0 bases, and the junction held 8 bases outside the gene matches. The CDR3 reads CSARDLERGSSYNEQFF. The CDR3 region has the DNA TGCAGTGCTAGAGATTTGGAGCGGGGTAGCTCCTACAATGAGCAGTTCTTC.

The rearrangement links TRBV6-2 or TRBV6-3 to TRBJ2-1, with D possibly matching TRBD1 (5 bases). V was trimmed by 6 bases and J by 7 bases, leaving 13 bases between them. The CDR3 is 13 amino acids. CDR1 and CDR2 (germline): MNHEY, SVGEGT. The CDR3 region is CASSPQGRNEQFF. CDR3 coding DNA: TGTGCCAGCAGCCCTCAGGGTAGGAATGAGCAGTTCTTC.

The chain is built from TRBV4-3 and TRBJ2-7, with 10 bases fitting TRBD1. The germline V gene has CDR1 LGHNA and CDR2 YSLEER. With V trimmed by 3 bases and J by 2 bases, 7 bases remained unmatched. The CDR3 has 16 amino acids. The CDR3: CASSHSGTGETYEQYF. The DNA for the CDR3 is TGCGCCAGCAGCCACTCGGGGACAGGGGAGACCTACGAGCAGTACTTC.

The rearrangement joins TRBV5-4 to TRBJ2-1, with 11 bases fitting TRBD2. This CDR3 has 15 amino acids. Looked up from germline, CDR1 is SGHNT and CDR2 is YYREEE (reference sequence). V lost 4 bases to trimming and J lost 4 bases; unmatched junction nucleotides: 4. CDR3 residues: CASSMLAGGYNEQFF. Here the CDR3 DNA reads TGTGCCAGCAGCATGCTAGCGGGAGGTTACAATGAGCAGTTCTTC.

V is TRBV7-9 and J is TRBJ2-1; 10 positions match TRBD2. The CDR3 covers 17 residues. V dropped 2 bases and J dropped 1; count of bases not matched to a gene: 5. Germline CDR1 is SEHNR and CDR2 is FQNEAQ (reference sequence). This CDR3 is CASSLRLAGMSYNEQFF. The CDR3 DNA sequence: TGTGCCAGCAGCTTAAGACTAGCGGGTATGTCCTACAATGAGCAGTTCTTC.

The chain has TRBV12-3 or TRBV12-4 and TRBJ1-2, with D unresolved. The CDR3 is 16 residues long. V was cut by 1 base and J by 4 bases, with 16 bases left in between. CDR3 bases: TGTGCCAGCAGTTTAGTGGGCAGCCCAAATTTCTATGGCTACACCTTC. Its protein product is CASSLVGSPNFYGYTF.

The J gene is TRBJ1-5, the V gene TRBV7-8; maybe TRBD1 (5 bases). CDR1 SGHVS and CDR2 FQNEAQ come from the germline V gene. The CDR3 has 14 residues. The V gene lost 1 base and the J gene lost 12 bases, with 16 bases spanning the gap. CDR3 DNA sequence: TGTGCCAGCAGCTTAGTAGCGGCCGGGACCCTCCAGCATTTT. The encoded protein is CASSLVAAGTLQHF.

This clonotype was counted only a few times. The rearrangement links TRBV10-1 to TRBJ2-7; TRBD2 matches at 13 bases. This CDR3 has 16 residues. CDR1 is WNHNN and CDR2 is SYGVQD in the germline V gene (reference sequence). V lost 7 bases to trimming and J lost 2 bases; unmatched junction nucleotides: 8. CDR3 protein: CASTKGLAGVPYEQYF. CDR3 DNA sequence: TGCGCCAGCACCAAAGGACTAGCGGGGGTCCCCTACGAGCAGTACTTC.

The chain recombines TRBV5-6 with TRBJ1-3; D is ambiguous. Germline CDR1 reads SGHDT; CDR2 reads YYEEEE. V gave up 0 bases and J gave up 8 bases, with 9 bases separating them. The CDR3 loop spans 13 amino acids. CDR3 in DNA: TGTGCCAGCAGCTTGGAGTCGGGCCACACCATATATTTT. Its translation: CASSLESGHTIYF. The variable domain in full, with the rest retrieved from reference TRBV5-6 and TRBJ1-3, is DAGVTQSPTHLIKTRGQQVTLRCSPKSGHDTVSWYQQALGQGPQFIFQYYEEEERQRGNFPDRFSGHQFPNYSSELNVNALLLGDSALYLCASSLESGHTIYFGEGSWLTVV.

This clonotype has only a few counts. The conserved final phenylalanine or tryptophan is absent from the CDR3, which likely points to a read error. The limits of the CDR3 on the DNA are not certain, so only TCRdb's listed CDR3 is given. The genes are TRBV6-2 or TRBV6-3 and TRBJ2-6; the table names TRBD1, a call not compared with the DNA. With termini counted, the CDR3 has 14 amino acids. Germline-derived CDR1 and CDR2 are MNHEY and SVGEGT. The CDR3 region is CASSSRGAIDGQAV.

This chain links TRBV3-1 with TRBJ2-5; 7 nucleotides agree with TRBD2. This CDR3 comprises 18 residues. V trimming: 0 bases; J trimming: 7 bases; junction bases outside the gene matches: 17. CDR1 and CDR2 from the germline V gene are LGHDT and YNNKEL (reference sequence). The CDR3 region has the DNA TGTGCCAGCAGCCAAGATCGGGACTATGACCTGGTGGGGCCGACCCAGTACTTC. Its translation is CASSQDRDYDLVGPTQYF.